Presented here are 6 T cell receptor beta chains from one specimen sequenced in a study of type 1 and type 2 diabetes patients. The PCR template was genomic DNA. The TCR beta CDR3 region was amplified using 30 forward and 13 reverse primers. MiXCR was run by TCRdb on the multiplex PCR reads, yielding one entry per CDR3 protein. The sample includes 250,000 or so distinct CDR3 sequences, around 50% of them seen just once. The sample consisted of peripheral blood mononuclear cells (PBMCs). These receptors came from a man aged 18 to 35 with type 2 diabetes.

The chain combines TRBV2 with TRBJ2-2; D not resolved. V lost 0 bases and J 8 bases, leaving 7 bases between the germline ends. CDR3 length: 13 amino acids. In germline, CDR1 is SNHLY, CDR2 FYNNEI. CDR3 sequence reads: CASSEAGVGELFF. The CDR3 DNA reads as TGTGCCAGCAGTGAAGCAGGAGTTGGGGAGCTGTTTTTT.

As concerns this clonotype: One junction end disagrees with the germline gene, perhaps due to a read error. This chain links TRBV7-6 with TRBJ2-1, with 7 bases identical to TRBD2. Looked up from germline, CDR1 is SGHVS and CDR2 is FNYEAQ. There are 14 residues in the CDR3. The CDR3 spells CASSFLAGDNEQFF. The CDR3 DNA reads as TGTGCTAGCAGCTTCCTGGCGGGAGACAATGAGCAGTTCTTC. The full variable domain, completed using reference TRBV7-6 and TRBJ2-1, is GAGVSQSPRYKVTKRGQDVALRCDPISGHVSLYWYRQALGQGPEFLTYFNYEAQQDKSGLPNDRFSAERPEGSISTLTIQRTEQRDSAMYRCASSFLAGDNEQFFGPGTRLTVL.

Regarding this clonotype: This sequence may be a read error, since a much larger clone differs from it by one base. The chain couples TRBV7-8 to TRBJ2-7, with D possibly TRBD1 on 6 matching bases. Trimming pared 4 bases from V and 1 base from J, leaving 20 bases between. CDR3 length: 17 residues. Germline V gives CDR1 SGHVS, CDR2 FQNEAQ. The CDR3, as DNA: TGTGCCAGCAGCTCCCACTCCGGGACACCAACTTCCTACGAGCAGTACTTC. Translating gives CASSSHSGTPTSYEQYF.

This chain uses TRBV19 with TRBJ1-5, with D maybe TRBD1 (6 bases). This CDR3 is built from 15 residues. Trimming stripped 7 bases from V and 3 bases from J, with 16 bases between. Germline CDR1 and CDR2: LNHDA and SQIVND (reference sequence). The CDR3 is CASMSRQEINQPQHF. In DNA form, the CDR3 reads TGTGCCAGTATGTCCCGACAGGAAATCAATCAGCCCCAGCATTTT. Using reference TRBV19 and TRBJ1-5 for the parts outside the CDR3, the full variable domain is DGGITQSPKYLFRKEGQNVTLSCEQNLNHDAMYWYRQDPGQGLRLIYYSQIVNDFQKGDIAEGYSVSREKKESFPLTVTSAQKNPTAFYLCASMSRQEINQPQHFGDGTRLSIL.

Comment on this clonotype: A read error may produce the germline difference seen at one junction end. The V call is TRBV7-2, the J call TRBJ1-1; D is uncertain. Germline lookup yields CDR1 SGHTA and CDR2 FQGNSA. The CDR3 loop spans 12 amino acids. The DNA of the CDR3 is TGTGCCAGCGGCACCCGAATAAATCAGAGGGCCTTT. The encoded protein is CASGTRINQRAF.

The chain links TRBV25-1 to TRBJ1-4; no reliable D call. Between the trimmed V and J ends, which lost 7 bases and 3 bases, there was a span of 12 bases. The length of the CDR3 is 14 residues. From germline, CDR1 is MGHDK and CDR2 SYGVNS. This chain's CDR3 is CASKTFSSNEKLFF. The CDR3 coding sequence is TGTGCCAGCAAGACGTTCTCCTCTAATGAAAAACTGTTTTTT.